This T cell receptor beta chain comes out of a study of cytomegalovirus exposure and HLA in healthy donors. General study points: TCR beta sequences reportedly predicted most subjects' HLA-A and HLA-B alleles accurately. Later findings reportedly placed an Asian-associated ancestry cluster below the roughly 660-donor mean for N-insertions. 16,951 TCR beta sequences were associated with HLA alleles at 0.05 false discovery rate in a later analysis.

Nominally healthy donors provided the samples, though records likely missed some immune exposures. Worth noting for this clone: Its antigen remains unidentified.

Germline assignment: CDR1 GTSNPN and CDR2 SVGIG (reference sequence). V lost 1 base, J lost 2 bases, and 12 bases lay in between. The CDR3 spans 15 residues. Vbeta (60) and Jbeta (13) primers were used in the PCR. Generated by immunoSEQ multiplex PCR, the TCRdb table keeps only in-frame clones and is missing some. This table holds 85,000 to 120,000 clones, 60% to 80% found once. Input material: PBMCs. The receptor's source is a male donor in good health and CMV-seropositive. V is TRBV30 and J is TRBJ1-5; possible D gene TRBD1, 5 bases. The CDR3 here is CAWSGVSTGNQPQHF. In DNA form, the CDR3 reads TGTGCCTGGAGTGGGGTCTCGACAGGCAATCAGCCCCAGCATTTT. The variable domain in full, completed from reference TRBV30 and TRBJ1-5, reads SQTIHQWPATLVQPVGSPLSLECTVEGTSNPNLYWYRQAAGRGLQLLFYSVGIGQISSEVPQNLSASRPQDRQFILSSKKLLLSDSGFYLCAWSGVSTGNQPQHFGDGTRLSIL.